This T cell receptor beta chain stems from a study of graft-versus-host responses after intestinal transplantation. Points on this clone: Its antigen remains unknown.

J was trimmed by 5 bases and V by 3 bases; bases with no gene match: 2. CDR3 length: 14 residues. Germline CDR1 reads MGHRA; CDR2 reads YSYEKL. The table came from immunoSEQ multiplex PCR; TCRdb's copy has only in-frame clones and leaves some out. The sample has approximately 81,000 clones, around 87% seen once. The sequence derives from a human donor who was the organ donor for an intestinal transplant. The sequencing used unstimulated CD8+ T cells sorted from spleen or lymph node cells, collected before transplant. This chain connects TRBV4-1 to TRBJ1-5; 9 nucleotides line up with TRBD1. CDR3 loop: CASSQWTGDQPQHF. CDR3 in DNA: TGCGCCAGCAGCCAGTGGACAGGGGATCAGCCCCAGCATTTT.